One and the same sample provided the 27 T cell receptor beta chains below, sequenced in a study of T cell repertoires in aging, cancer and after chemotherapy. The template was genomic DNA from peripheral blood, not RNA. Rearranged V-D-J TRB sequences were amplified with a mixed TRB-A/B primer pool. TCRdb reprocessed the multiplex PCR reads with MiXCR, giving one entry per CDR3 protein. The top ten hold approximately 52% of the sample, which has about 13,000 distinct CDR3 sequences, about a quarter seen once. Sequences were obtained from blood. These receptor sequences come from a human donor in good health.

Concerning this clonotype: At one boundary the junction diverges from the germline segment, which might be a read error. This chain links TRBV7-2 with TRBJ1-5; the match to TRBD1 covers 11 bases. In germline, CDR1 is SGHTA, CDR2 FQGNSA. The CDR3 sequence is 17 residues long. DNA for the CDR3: TGTGCCAGCAGCTTAACCGGGACAGGGGGGAGCAATCATCCCCAGCATTTT. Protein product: CASSLTGTGGSNHPQHF.

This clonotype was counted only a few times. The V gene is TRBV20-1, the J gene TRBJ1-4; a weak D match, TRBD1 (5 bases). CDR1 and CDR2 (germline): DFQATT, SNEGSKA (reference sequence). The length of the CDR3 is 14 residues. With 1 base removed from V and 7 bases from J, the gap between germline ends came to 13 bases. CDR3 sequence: CSARGGDGFEKLFF. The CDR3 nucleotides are TGCAGTGCTAGAGGGGGGGACGGATTTGAAAAACTGTTTTTT.

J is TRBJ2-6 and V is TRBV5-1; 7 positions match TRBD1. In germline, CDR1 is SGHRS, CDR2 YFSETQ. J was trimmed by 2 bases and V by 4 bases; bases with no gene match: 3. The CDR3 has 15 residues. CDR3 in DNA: TGCGCCAGCAGCGGGACAGCTGCTGGGGCCAACGTCCTGACTTTC. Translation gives CASSGTAAGANVLTF.

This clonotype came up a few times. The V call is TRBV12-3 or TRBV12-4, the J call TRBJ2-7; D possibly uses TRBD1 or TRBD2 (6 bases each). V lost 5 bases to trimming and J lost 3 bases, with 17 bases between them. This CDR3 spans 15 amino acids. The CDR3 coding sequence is TGTGCCAGCAGTCCCGCCGGGGGCAGAAACTACGAGCAGTACTTC. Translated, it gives CASSPAGGRNYEQYF.

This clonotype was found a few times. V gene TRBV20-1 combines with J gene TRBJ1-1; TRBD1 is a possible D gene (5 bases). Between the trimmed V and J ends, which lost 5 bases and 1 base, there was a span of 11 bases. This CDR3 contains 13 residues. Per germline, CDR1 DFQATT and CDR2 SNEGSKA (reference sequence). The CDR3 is CSAGDSPNTEAFF. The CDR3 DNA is TGCAGTGCTGGGGACTCCCCGAACACTGAAGCTTTCTTT.

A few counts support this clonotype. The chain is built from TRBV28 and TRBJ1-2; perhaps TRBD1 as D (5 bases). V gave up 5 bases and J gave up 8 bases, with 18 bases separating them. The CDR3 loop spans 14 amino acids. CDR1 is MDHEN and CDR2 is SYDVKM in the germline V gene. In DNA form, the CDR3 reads TGTGCCAGCAGTCTAGCCGGCAGGGCACGGGGCTACACCTTC. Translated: CASSLAGRARGYTF.

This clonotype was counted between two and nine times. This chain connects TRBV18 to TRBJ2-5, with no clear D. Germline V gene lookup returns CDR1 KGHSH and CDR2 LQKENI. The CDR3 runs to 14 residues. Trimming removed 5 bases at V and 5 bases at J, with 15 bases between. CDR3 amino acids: CASSKIGDRETQYF. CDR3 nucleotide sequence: TGTGCCAGCTCAAAAATTGGGGATCGGGAGACCCAGTACTTC.

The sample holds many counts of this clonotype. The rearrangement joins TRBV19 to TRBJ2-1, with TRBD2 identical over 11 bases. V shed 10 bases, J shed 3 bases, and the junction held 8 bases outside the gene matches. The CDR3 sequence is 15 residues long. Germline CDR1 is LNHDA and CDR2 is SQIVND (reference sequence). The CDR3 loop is CATVLAGAHYNEQFF. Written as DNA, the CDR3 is TGTGCCACGGTACTAGCGGGGGCACACTACAATGAGCAGTTCTTC.

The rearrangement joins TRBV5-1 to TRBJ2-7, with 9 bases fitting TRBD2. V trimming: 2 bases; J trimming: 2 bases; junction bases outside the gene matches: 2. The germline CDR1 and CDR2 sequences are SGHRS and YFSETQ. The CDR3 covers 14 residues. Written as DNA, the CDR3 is TGCGCCAGCAGCTTCCAGCGGGGGGCCTACGAGCAGTACTTC. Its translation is CASSFQRGAYEQYF.

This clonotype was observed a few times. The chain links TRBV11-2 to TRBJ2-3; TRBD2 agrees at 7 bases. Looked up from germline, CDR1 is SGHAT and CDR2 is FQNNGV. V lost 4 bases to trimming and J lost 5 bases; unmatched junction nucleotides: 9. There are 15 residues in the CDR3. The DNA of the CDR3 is TGTGCCAGCAGCTCCAGGAGACTAGCCGAAGATACGCAGTATTTT. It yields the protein CASSSRRLAEDTQYF.

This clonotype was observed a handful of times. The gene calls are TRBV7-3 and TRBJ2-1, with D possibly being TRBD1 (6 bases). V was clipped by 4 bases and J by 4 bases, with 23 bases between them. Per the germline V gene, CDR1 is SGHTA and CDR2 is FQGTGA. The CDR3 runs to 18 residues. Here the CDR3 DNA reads TGTGCCAGCAGCTCCCATTCCGCCAGGGGAGAGGCGTACAATGAGCAGTTCTTC. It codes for CASSSHSARGEAYNEQFF.

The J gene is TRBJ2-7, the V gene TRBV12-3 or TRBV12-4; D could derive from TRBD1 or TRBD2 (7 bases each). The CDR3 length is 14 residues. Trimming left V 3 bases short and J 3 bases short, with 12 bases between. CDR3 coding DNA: TGTGCCAGCAGTTTGGGAGGGGGCAACTACGAGCAGTACTTC. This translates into CASSLGGGNYEQYF.

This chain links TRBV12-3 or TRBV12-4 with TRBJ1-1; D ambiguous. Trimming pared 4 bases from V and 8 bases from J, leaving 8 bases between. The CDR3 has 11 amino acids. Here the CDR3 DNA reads TGTGCCAGCAGTTACCTCAGCGAAGCTTTCTTT. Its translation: CASSYLSEAFF.

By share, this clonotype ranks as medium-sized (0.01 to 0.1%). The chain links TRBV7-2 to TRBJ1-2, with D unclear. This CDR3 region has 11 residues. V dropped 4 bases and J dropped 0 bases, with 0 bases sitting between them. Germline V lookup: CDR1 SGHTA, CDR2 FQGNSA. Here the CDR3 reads CASSSNYGYTF. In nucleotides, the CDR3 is TGTGCCAGCAGCTCTAACTATGGCTACACCTTC.

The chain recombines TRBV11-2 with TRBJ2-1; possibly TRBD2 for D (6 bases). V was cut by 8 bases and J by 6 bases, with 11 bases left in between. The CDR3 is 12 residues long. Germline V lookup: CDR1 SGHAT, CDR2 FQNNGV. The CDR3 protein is CASLTGVNEQFF. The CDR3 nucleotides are TGTGCCAGCTTAACGGGGGTCAATGAGCAGTTCTTC.

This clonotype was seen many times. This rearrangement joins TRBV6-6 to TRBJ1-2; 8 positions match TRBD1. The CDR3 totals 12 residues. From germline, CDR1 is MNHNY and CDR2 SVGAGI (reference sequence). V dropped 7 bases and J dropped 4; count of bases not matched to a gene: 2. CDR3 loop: CASTTGGYGYTF. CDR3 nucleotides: TGTGCCAGCACCACAGGGGGCTATGGCTACACCTTC.

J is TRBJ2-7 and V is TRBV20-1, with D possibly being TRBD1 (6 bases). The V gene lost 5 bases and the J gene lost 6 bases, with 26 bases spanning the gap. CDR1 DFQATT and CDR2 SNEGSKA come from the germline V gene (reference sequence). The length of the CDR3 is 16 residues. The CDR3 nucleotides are TGCAGTGCTCCCACTAATCCGGGACATCGACGTGGCGAGCAGTACTTC. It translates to CSAPTNPGHRRGEQYF.

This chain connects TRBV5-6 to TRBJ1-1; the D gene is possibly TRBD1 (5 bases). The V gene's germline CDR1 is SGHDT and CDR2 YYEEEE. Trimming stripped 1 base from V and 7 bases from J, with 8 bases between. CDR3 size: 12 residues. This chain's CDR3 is CASSLLGVEAFF. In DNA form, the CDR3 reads TGTGCCAGCAGCTTGTTGGGGGTTGAAGCTTTCTTT.

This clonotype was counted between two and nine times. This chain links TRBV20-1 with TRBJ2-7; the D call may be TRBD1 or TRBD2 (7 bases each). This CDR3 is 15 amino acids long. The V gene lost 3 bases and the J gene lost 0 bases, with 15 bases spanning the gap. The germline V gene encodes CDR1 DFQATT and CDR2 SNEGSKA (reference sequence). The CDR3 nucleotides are TGCAGTGCTAGCTTTGGGGGGGACAGCTCCTACGAGCAGTACTTC. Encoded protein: CSASFGGDSSYEQYF.

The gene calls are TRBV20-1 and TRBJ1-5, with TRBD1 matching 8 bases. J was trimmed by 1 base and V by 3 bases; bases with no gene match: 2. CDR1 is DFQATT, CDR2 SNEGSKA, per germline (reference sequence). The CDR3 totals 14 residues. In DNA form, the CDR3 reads TGCAGTGCTAGGCAGGGGGCCAGCAATCAGCCCCAGCATTTT. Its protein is CSARQGASNQPQHF.

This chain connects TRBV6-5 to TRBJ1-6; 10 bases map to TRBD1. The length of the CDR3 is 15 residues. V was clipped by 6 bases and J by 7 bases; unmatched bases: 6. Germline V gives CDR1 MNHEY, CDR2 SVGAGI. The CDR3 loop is CASRGQGTQNSPLHF. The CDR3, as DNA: TGTGCCAGCAGGGGACAGGGGACCCAAAATTCACCCCTCCACTTT.

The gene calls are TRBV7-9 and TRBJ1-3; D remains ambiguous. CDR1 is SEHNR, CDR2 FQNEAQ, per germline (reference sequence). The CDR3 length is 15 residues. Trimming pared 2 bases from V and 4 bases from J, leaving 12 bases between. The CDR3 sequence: CASSLRESPGNTIYF. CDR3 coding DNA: TGTGCCAGCAGCTTAAGGGAGTCTCCCGGAAACACCATATATTTT.

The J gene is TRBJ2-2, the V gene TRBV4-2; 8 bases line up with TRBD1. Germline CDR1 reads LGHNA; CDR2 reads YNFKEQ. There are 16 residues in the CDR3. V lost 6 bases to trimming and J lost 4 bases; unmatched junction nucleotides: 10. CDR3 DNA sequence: TGTGCCAGCAGTCAGGCTCAGGGGGCTGGCACCGGGGAGCTGTTTTTT. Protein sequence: CASSQAQGAGTGELFF.

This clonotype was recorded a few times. The CDR3 spells CASGLGGGAFYEQYF. CDR3 nucleotide sequence: TGTGCTAGTGGTTTGGGAGGGGGCGCGTTCTACGAGCAGTACTTC. V gene TRBV12-5 combines with J gene TRBJ2-7; TRBD1 matches 7 bases. V was pared by 1 base and J by 3 bases, with 6 bases of the junction left unmatched. The CDR3 covers 15 residues. Germline V gene sequence: CDR1 LGHNT, CDR2 FRNRAP.

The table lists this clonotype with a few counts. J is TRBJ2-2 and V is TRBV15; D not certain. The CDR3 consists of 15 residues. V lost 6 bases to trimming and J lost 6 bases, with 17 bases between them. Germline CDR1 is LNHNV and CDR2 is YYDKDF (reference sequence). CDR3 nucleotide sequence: TGTGCCACCAGGGAATACCCTCAAAACGCCGGGGAGCTGTTTTTT. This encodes CATREYPQNAGELFF.

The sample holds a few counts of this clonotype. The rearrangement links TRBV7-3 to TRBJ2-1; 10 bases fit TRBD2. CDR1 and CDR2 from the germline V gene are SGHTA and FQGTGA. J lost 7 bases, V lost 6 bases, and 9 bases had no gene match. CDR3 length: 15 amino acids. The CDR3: CASRLAGAPGNEQFF. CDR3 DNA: TGTGCCAGCAGGCTAGCGGGGGCCCCGGGGAATGAGCAGTTCTTC.

Here the CDR3 DNA reads TGCAGTGCCAGCCTCCCGGGAGAGACCCAGTACTTC. Its protein is CSASLPGETQYF. The chain joins TRBV20-1 to TRBJ2-5; D ambiguous. CDR1 is DFQATT, CDR2 SNEGSKA, per germline (reference sequence). The CDR3 contains 12 residues. Between the trimmed V and J ends, which lost 6 bases and 4 bases, there was a span of 12 bases.